The sample holds a few counts of the clone carrying this T cell receptor (beta chain). Each CDR3 protein is one row after TCRdb ran MiXCR on the 5' RACE reads. The sample includes about 720,000 distinct CDR3 sequences, approximately 18% seen only once; the top ten take 13%. V lost 4 bases and J lost 0; bases outside the gene matches: 7. Germline CDR1 is SGHRS and CDR2 is YFSETQ. The CDR3 runs to 15 residues. The record originates from a study of identical twins. This sample also belongs to another study, concerning T cells expressing NK-cell markers. That publication notes: Sorted CD3+CD56+NKG2C+, CD3+CD56+NKG2C- and CD3+CD56-NKG2C+ T-cell subsets were beta-chain profiled.

Sequencing input: PBMCs. The source of this sequence is a woman younger than 30 in good health. The chain carries TRBV5-1 and TRBJ2-7; 7 nucleotides line up with TRBD2. DNA for the CDR3: TGCGCCAGCAGCGCTACTAGCGATCCCTCCTACGAGCAGTACTTC. Protein sequence: CASSATSDPSYEQYF.